The 32 T cell receptor beta chains given below trace back to one sample, sequenced in a study of shared clonotypes between healthy human individuals. Measured with immunoSEQ multiplex PCR; TCRdb has only the in-frame clones, and not every one. Of some 450,000 clones listed, roughly three quarters are singletons. The sequencing input was PBMCs. These receptors all stem from a woman between 40 and 55 years old in good health. Some clones in this sample may be carry-over from other donors' samples.

This chain joins TRBV2 and TRBJ2-1; no definite D call. CDR1 and CDR2 from the germline V gene are SNHLY and FYNNEI. The CDR3 contains 13 residues. V was cut by 8 bases and J by 0 bases, with 8 bases left in between. The CDR3 loop reads CASGRSSYNEQFF. In DNA form, the CDR3 reads TGTGCCAGCGGTAGAAGCTCCTACAATGAGCAGTTCTTC.

The chain employs TRBV27 and TRBJ2-7, with D maybe TRBD2 (6 bases). The germline CDR1 and CDR2 sequences are MNHEY and SMNVEV (reference sequence). CDR3 length: 14 amino acids. V dropped 2 bases and J dropped 1 base, with 9 bases sitting between them. The CDR3: CASSLEGLSYEQYF. CDR3 in DNA: TGTGCCAGCAGTTTAGAGGGACTTTCCTACGAGCAGTACTTC.

The chain combines TRBV27 with TRBJ2-2; D is unclear. Germline V gives CDR1 MNHEY, CDR2 SMNVEV (reference sequence). V dropped 1 base and J dropped 5 bases, with 8 bases sitting between them. This CDR3 is 14 amino acids long. In nucleotides, the CDR3 is TGTGCCAGCAGTTTATTTTGGAGAACCGGGGAGCTGTTTTTT. As protein: CASSLFWRTGELFF.

The genes are TRBV7-9 and TRBJ2-7; either TRBD1 or TRBD2 may fit D (5 bases each). The V gene lost 6 bases and the J gene lost 12 bases, with 18 bases spanning the gap. This CDR3 is built from 12 residues. CDR1 is SEHNR, CDR2 FQNEAQ, per germline (reference sequence). The CDR3 DNA follows: TGTGCCAGCAGTCGGGACCGCGTAAGCACGTACTTC. Its translation: CASSRDRVSTYF.

The chain couples TRBV9 to TRBJ1-3; TRBD1 is a possible D gene (5 bases). CDR3 size: 15 residues. The germline CDR1 and CDR2 sequences are SGDLS and YYNGEE. Trimming removed 3 bases from V and 6 bases from J, with 16 bases in between. The CDR3 sequence: CASSAAPGPQNTIYF. The CDR3 region has the DNA TGTGCCAGCAGCGCCGCACCGGGACCTCAAAACACCATATATTTT.

The J gene is TRBJ2-2, the V gene TRBV5-1; 7 bases match TRBD2. After removal of 6 bases from V and 1 base from J, the junction contained 6 bases not matched to a gene. Germline V gene data show CDR1 as SGHRS and CDR2 as YFSETQ. This CDR3 has 15 amino acids. This CDR3 reads CASTLREGNTGELFF. The CDR3 nucleotides read TGCGCCAGCACCCTAAGGGAGGGGAACACCGGGGAGCTGTTTTTT. Full variable domain (outside the CDR3, taken from reference TRBV5-1 and TRBJ2-2): KAGVTQTPRYLIKTRGQQVTLSCSPISGHRSVSWYQQTPGQGLQFLFEYFSETQRNKGNFPGRFSGRQFSNSRSEMNVSTLELGDSALYLCASTLREGNTGELFFGEGSRLTVL.

The rearrangement uses TRBV7-3 and TRBJ2-3; 16 bases map to TRBD2. The CDR3 loop spans 16 amino acids. Germline V CDR1 and CDR2: SGHTA, FQGTGA. V was clipped by 5 bases and J by 6 bases; unmatched bases: 5. CDR3 nucleotides: TGTGCCAGCAGCGAGGGACTAGCGGGAGGGTCGGATACGCAGTATTTT. Protein: CASSEGLAGGSDTQYF.

This sequence joins TRBV7-9 and TRBJ2-1, with TRBD1 as a possible D gene (5 bases). The V gene lost 1 base and the J gene lost 4 bases, with 8 bases spanning the gap. Per the germline V gene, CDR1 is SEHNR and CDR2 is FQNEAQ (reference sequence). The CDR3 spans 14 residues. In DNA, the CDR3 is TGTGCCAGCAGCTTAGTAGGGGAATACAATGAGCAGTTCTTC. Protein: CASSLVGEYNEQFF.

This sequence joins TRBV7-9 and TRBJ1-5; no reliable D call. The CDR3 is 13 amino acids. Germline CDR1 and CDR2: SEHNR and FQNEAQ (reference sequence). Trimming pared 1 base from V and 11 bases from J, leaving 12 bases between. CDR3 sequence reads: CASSLVGSPTQHF. The CDR3, as DNA: TGTGCCAGCAGCTTAGTGGGAAGTCCTACCCAGCATTTT.

The chain carries TRBV6-5 and TRBJ1-3, with D uncertain. This CDR3 has 16 amino acids. Trimming took off 0 bases at V and 3 bases at J, with 12 bases between the two ends. CDR1 and CDR2 (germline): MNHEY, SVGAGI. Written as DNA, the CDR3 is TGTGCCAGCAGTTACTCGACGGGCAGCTATGGAAACACCATATATTTT. Translation: CASSYSTGSYGNTIYF.

This clone has a single count. The rearrangement joins TRBV28 to TRBJ1-1; 7 nucleotides line up with TRBD1. With V trimmed by 5 bases and J by 3 bases, 6 bases remained unmatched. CDR1 and CDR2 from the germline V gene are MDHEN and SYDVKM. This CDR3 comprises 14 residues. In DNA, the CDR3 is TGTGCCAGCAGTATCGCGGGACAGTACACTGAAGCTTTCTTT. Its translation is CASSIAGQYTEAFF. The full variable domain, rest sourced from reference TRBV28 and TRBJ1-1, is DVKVTQSSRYLVKRTGEKVFLECVQDMDHENMFWYRQDPGLGLRLIYFSYDVKMKEKGDIPEGYSVSREKKERFSLILESASTNQTSMYLCASSIAGQYTEAFFGQGTRLTVV.

V and J are TRBV5-1 and TRBJ2-1; 7 positions match TRBD1. The junction had 4 bases not matched to a gene; V was cut back by 4 bases and J by 0 bases. There are 15 residues in the CDR3. CDR1 is SGHRS, CDR2 YFSETQ, per germline. Written as DNA, the CDR3 is TGCGCCAGCAGCAGGACAGGAAGCTCCTACAATGAGCAGTTCTTC. Amino acid sequence: CASSRTGSSYNEQFF.

The rearrangement uses TRBV7-9 and TRBJ2-7, with TRBD2 matching 8 bases. V trimming: 1 base; J trimming: 5 bases; junction bases outside the gene matches: 4. CDR1 is SEHNR and CDR2 is FQNEAQ in the germline V gene (reference sequence). The CDR3 is 14 residues long. The DNA for the CDR3 is TGTGCCAGCAGCTTAGTTGGCGGGAGGAACGAGCAGTACTTC. It specifies CASSLVGGRNEQYF.

V gene TRBV28 combines with J gene TRBJ2-7; maybe TRBD2 (6 bases). Trimming cost V 4 bases and J 0 bases, with 22 bases left between them. This CDR3 has 18 amino acids. Germline CDR1 is MDHEN and CDR2 is SYDVKM. CDR3 sequence reads: CASSSQTRGRTPSYEQYF. Written as DNA, the CDR3 is TGTGCCAGCAGTTCCCAGACTAGAGGGAGGACGCCCTCCTACGAGCAGTACTTC.

V and J are TRBV7-8 and TRBJ2-7; 7 nucleotides line up with TRBD1. The CDR3 is 16 residues long. Germline V gene data show CDR1 as SGHVS and CDR2 as FQNEAQ. Trimming took 5 bases from V and 7 from J; bases not matched to a gene: 17. DNA of the CDR3: TGTGCCAGCAGCCACAGGGGTAGCCTTAGGGTCTATGAGCAGTACTTC. Protein: CASSHRGSLRVYEQYF.

V gene TRBV20-1 combines with J gene TRBJ1-1; weak D call: TRBD1 (5 bases). CDR1 and CDR2 (germline): DFQATT, SNEGSKA (reference sequence). The CDR3 consists of 11 residues. V was cut by 5 bases and J by 7 bases, with 11 bases left in between. CDR3 DNA sequence: TGCAGTGCTTCCTCAGGGTATGAAGCTTTCTTT. It encodes CSASSGYEAFF.

This clone was detected only once. The chain is built from TRBV15 and TRBJ2-7; no firm D call. The germline gives CDR1 LNHNV, CDR2 YYDKDF (reference sequence). V shed 0 bases and J shed 6 bases, with 15 bases lying between them. CDR3 size: 15 residues. The CDR3 protein is CATSREMVTDLEQYF. CDR3 bases: TGTGCCACCAGCAGAGAGATGGTGACGGACCTCGAGCAGTACTTC.

The chain has TRBV5-4 and TRBJ2-2; 15 bases agree with TRBD2. The J segment lost 7 bases and the V segment lost 3 bases, leaving 7 bases of the junction unmatched. The CDR3 covers 17 residues. Looked up from germline, CDR1 is SGHNT and CDR2 is YYREEE (reference sequence). The CDR3 here is CASSYPGLAGGGGELFF. CDR3 nucleotide sequence: TGTGCCAGCAGCTATCCGGGACTAGCGGGAGGTGGCGGGGAGCTGTTTTTT.

Here the CDR3 reads CASSPSNQPQHF. CDR3 sequence (DNA): TGTGCCAGCAGCCCATCCAATCAGCCCCAGCATTTT. This chain connects TRBV7-2 to TRBJ1-5; D gene ambiguous. Germline CDR1 SGHTA, CDR2 FQGNSA. The CDR3 consists of 12 residues. Trimming shortened V by 5 bases and J by 3 bases, and 5 bases separated the two germline ends.

A note on this clone: A far larger clone is a single base away, which makes a read error likely. Distinct nucleotide sequences in the sample also encode this CDR3. J is TRBJ1-5 and V is TRBV28, with D possibly TRBD1 on 5 matching bases. The V gene lost 5 bases and the J gene lost 9 bases, with 14 bases spanning the gap. The CDR3 consists of 13 residues. Per the germline V gene, CDR1 is MDHEN and CDR2 is SYDVKM. The CDR3 nucleotides read TGTGCCAGCAGTCTACGGGGCACGGGGCCCCAGCATTTT. Its translation: CASSLRGTGPQHF.

The gene calls are TRBV5-6 and TRBJ1-2; D possibly corresponds to TRBD1 (5 bases). V dropped 6 bases and J dropped 6 bases, with 18 bases sitting between them. Germline lookup yields CDR1 SGHDT and CDR2 YYEEEE. This CDR3 contains 14 residues. Here the CDR3 DNA reads TGTGCCAGCACCGAGGGGCCACTAGTAGATGGCTACACCTTC. It translates to CASTEGPLVDGYTF. Full variable domain (missing parts from reference TRBV5-6 and TRBJ1-2): DAGVTQSPTHLIKTRGQQVTLRCSPKSGHDTVSWYQQALGQGPQFIFQYYEEEERQRGNFPDRFSGHQFPNYSSELNVNALLLGDSALYLCASTEGPLVDGYTFGSGTRLTVV.

Note on this clone: This likely traces to a read error, being one base from a far larger clone. The rearrangement joins TRBV5-1 to TRBJ2-1, with 7 bases matching TRBD2. Trimming removed 4 bases from V and 9 bases from J; junction bases left unmatched: 7. This CDR3 has 13 amino acids. Germline CDR1 and CDR2: SGHRS and YFSETQ. The CDR3 sequence is CASSPTSPLEQFF. The CDR3 nucleotides are TGCGCCAGCAGCCCGACTAGCCCCCTTGAGCAGTTCTTC.

This chain uses TRBV6-1 with TRBJ2-5; 11 positions agree with TRBD1. V lost 4 bases to trimming and J lost 4 bases; unmatched junction nucleotides: 5. From germline, CDR1 is MNHNS and CDR2 SASEGT. The CDR3 runs 15 residues. The CDR3 spells CASSGDRGFGETQYF. DNA of the CDR3: TGTGCCAGCAGTGGGGACAGGGGGTTCGGAGAGACCCAGTACTTC.

This chain links TRBV18 with TRBJ2-2; 15 bases line up with TRBD2. Germline assignment: CDR1 KGHSH and CDR2 LQKENI. The ends lost 5 bases at V and 4 bases at J; junction bases unmatched: 2. This CDR3 comprises 16 residues. In DNA form, the CDR3 reads TGTGCCAGCTCATCGGGACTAGCGGGAGGCACCGGGGAGCTGTTTTTT. It encodes CASSSGLAGGTGELFF.

The V gene is TRBV4-2, the J gene TRBJ2-2, with TRBD2 matching over 9 bases. V was pared by 0 bases and J by 6 bases, with 2 bases of the junction left unmatched. CDR1 and CDR2 (germline): LGHNA, YNFKEQ. CDR3 size: 15 residues. In DNA form, the CDR3 reads TGTGCCAGCAGCCAAGAACTAGCGGGCCCCGGGGAGCTGTTTTTT. Protein product: CASSQELAGPGELFF.

The rearrangement uses TRBV5-1 and TRBJ2-7, with 9 bases fitting TRBD1. The CDR3 extends over 16 amino acids. Losses at the gene ends were 4 bases for V and 2 bases for J; bases not matched to a gene: 10. Germline assignment: CDR1 SGHRS and CDR2 YFSETQ. DNA of the CDR3: TGCGCCAGCAGCGACTACAGGGGGCAATCGACCTACGAGCAGTACTTC. Amino acids: CASSDYRGQSTYEQYF. The full variable domain, completed using reference TRBV5-1 and TRBJ2-7, is KAGVTQTPRYLIKTRGQQVTLSCSPISGHRSVSWYQQTPGQGLQFLFEYFSETQRNKGNFPGRFSGRQFSNSRSEMNVSTLELGDSALYLCASSDYRGQSTYEQYFGPGTRLTVT.

The chain carries TRBV6-5 and TRBJ1-2; 7 positions match TRBD1. J gave up 4 bases and V 10 bases, and 15 bases lay outside the gene matches. The CDR3 runs to 15 residues. CDR1 is MNHEY, CDR2 SVGAGI, per germline. The CDR3 here is CATQGGSGESYGYTF. The CDR3, as DNA: TGTGCCACCCAGGGGGGGTCAGGGGAGTCCTATGGCTACACCTTC.

As to this clone: Relative to the germline gene, one junction end is altered; a read error may explain this. The chain is built from TRBV30 and TRBJ2-7; D call uncertain. Germline assignment: CDR1 GTSNPN and CDR2 SVGIG (reference sequence). This CDR3 is 12 amino acids long. The CDR3 protein is CAWSVHENGFNF. CDR3 DNA sequence: TGTGCCTGGAGTGTACATGAAAACGGGTTCAACTTC.

The chain combines TRBV4-1 with TRBJ2-5, with D possibly being TRBD1 (5 bases). Looked up from germline, CDR1 is MGHRA and CDR2 is YSYEKL. The ends were cut back, 0 bases at V and 5 bases at J, with 13 bases in the middle. The CDR3 contains 15 residues. The CDR3 spells CASSQDPRVGETQYF. CDR3 bases: TGCGCCAGCAGCCAAGATCCCAGGGTAGGGGAGACCCAGTACTTC.

This clone was detected a few times. A much larger clonotype is one base distant, so this may be a read error. No conserved phenylalanine or tryptophan is present at the end of the CDR3, so a read error is the likely explanation. The chain employs TRBV5-1 and TRBJ1-1; D not resolved. This CDR3 has 11 amino acids. Germline values: CDR1 SGHRS, CDR2 YFSETQ. V was pared by 8 bases and J by 1 base, with 6 bases between. CDR3 sequence: CASHGNTEAFL. The CDR3 DNA is TGCGCCAGTCATGGGAACACTGAAGCTTTCCTT.

This clone was detected a few times. The V call is TRBV9, the J call TRBJ2-6; D uncertain. CDR1 is SGDLS and CDR2 is YYNGEE in the germline V gene. This CDR3 is 16 amino acids long. V lost 1 base, J lost 0 bases, and 8 bases lay in between. The CDR3 nucleotides read TGTGCCAGCAGCGTAACTCCCAGCTCTGGGGCCAACGTCCTGACTTTC. Encoded protein: CASSVTPSSGANVLTF. Together with reference TRBV9 and TRBJ2-6, the CDR3 gives the full variable domain: DSGVTQTPKHLITATGQRVTLRCSPRSGDLSVYWYQQSLDQGLQFLIQYYNGEERAKGNILERFSAQQFPDLHSELNLSSLELGDSALYFCASSVTPSSGANVLTFGAGSRLTVL.

A note on this clone: A far larger clone is one base from this, pointing to a likely read error. The chain joins TRBV20-1 to TRBJ2-7; D not certain. CDR1 DFQATT and CDR2 SNEGSKA come from the germline V gene (reference sequence). This CDR3 spans 10 amino acids. V shed 5 bases and J shed 3 bases, with 5 bases lying between them. The CDR3, as DNA: TGCAGTGCTGGCAACTACGAGCAGTACTTC. This codes for CSAGNYEQYF.